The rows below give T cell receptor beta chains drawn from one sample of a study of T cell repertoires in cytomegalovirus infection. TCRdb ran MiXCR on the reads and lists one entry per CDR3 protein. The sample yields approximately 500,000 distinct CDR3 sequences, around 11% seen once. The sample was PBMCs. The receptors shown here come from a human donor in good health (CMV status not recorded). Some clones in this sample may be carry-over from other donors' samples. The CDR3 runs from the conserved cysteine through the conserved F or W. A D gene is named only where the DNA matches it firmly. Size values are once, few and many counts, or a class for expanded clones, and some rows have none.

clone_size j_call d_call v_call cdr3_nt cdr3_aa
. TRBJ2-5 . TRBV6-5 TGTGCCGGCAGTTACGGGGGTGGAGAGACCCAGTACTTC CAGSYGGGETQYF
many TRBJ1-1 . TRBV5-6 TGTGCCAGCAGCCCAGACGGGGGGCTTGGGACTGAAGCTTTCTTT CASSPDGGLGTEAFF
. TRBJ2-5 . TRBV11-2 TGTGCCAGCAGCTCCCCGAATAGAGACGGGGGGACCCAGTACTTC CASSSPNRDGGTQYF
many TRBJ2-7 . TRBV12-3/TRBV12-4 TGTGCCAGCAGTTGGACTAACCCTGGGTTGGAGCAGTACTTC CASSWTNPGLEQYF
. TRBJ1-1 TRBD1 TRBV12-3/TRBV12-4 TGTGCCAGCAGTTTCTCTCCCGACAGGGACACTGAAGCTTTCTTT CASSFSPDRDTEAFF
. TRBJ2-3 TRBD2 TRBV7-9 TGTGCCAGCAGCCCCGCGGGGAGCGGGAGGCCGGGGGATACGCAGTATTTT CASSPAGSGRPGDTQYF
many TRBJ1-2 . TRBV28 TGTGCCAGCAGTTTCGGGGGGGCCGGGAACTATGGCTACACCTTC CASSFGGAGNYGYTF
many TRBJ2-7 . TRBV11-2 TGTGCCAGCAGCTTCGGGACGACGAGCTCCTACGAGCAGTACTTC CASSFGTTSSYEQYF
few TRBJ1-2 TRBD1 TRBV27 TGTGCCAGCAGTTTATCCGACTACAGGGGAAGGAACTATGGCTACACCTTC CASSLSDYRGRNYGYTF
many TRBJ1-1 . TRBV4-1 TGCGCCAGCAGCCAAGAATCAGGGAGTGCTTTCTTT CASSQESGSAFF
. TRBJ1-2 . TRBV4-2 TGTGCCAGCAGCCAGGCTGGGAGGAATGGCTACACCTTC CASSQAGRNGYTF
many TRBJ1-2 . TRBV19 TGTGCCAGTAGTCCGGGTCCGCATGGCTACACCTTC CASSPGPHGYTF
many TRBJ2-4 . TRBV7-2 TGTGCCAGCAGCTTGGGGAGATTAGCCAAAAACATTCAGTACTTC CASSLGRLAKNIQYF
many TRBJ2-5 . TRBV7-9 TGTGCCAGCAGCGAGCGGGGACAACAAGAGACCCAGTACTTC CASSERGQQETQYF
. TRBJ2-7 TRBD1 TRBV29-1 TGCAGCGTTCTAGGGGACAGCGTTTCCTACGAGCAGTACTTC CSVLGDSVSYEQYF
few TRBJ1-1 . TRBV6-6 TGTGCCAGCGGCCGAGGAACCGGCGCTGAAGCTTTCTTT CASGRGTGAEAFF